This T cell receptor (beta chain) emerged from a study of shared clonotypes between healthy human individuals. Terminally differentiated effector memory CD45RA+ cells were excluded by CCR7 positive selection of CD45RO-negative cells. Germline V lookup: CDR1 SGHRS, CDR2 YFSETQ. V gave up 4 bases and J gave up 2 bases, with 10 bases separating them. The CDR3 runs to 13 residues. Study findings and constraints: Between a handful of donors, naive CD4 clonotypes were shared at a level of about 5%.

Here immunoSEQ multiplex PCR was the method, and the copy in TCRdb shows in-frame clones only, minus some. The data show about 2 million clones, about 95% seen once. Comment on this clone: Its specificity is unknown. The sample contains more than one DNA sequence encoding this CDR3.

What was sequenced was naive CD8+ T cells sorted from blood. The V gene is TRBV5-1, the J gene TRBJ2-7; TRBD2 is a possible D gene (5 bases). The sequence derives from a man aged 18 to 29 in good health. The CDR3: CASSPGLAYEQYF. The CDR3 DNA sequence: TGCGCCAGCAGCCCCGGACTGGCCTACGAGCAGTACTTC. Drawing the rest from reference TRBV5-1 and TRBJ2-7, the complete variable domain is KAGVTQTPRYLIKTRGQQVTLSCSPISGHRSVSWYQQTPGQGLQFLFEYFSETQRNKGNFPGRFSGRQFSNSRSEMNVSTLELGDSALYLCASSPGLAYEQYFGPGTRLTVT.